This T cell receptor (beta chain) came from a study of T cell responses to AZD1222 COVID-19 vaccine (dated by TCRdb to 2020 to 2023). Turning to the overall study: TCR sequencing covered over 230 trial participants: 200 to 220 given two doses of AZD1222 and 26 given two doses of MenACWY control vaccine. Trial participants were enrolled into age subgroups of 18-55, 56-69 and 70-plus years, which contained approximately 150, 28 and 58 TCR-sequenced participants, respectively.

The CDR3 regions of human TCRbeta chains were subjected to immunosequencing. As for how the authors treated the data: TCRs in the repertoires were compared against a reference library of SARS-CoV-2-specific TCRs that had been generated with the MIRA antigen-specificity platform. Breadth was defined as the fraction of unique TCRs that were SARS-CoV-2-associated, and depth was defined as the fraction of total T cells that were SARS-CoV-2-associated. Using the MIRA data, every spike-specific TCR was mapped to the spike region that the TCR reacted to and assigned to either a CD4 or a CD8 class. Log10-transformed breadth and depth values were compared by one-way ANOVA with Sidak's multiple comparisons tests. Imported from immuneACCESS, the table was reduced by TCRdb to in-frame sequences with V and J called. These copies leave out some clones; in studies compared against another copy, an unresolved V gene accounts for under half, and the cause of the remainder is not known. V and J calls and clone size are as listed in that table; D and trimming were resolved from the DNA. Across this sample there are roughly 190,000 clones, with approximately 93% seen only once. The ten largest clones represent approximately 1.8% of the sample.

Overall study outcomes, separate from this receptor: Spike-specific TCR breadth and depth rose significantly after two AZD1222 doses compared with day 0 and with MenACWY recipients. Most participants were white British and females outnumbered males, and the authors suggested that clonal diversity may have been underestimated. The 56-69-year group was small, and its depth increase did not reach significance, likely because of low power. Reportedly, close to half of the unique spike-specific TCRs recognized epitopes lying outside the regions that are mutated in the B.1.351 and B.1.1.7 variants. The whole spike protein was spanned by vaccine-associated CD4 TCRs, and dominant responses were seen in regions 160-218 and 743-854. Because no day 14 peak-response samples were available, the repertoires could be characterized only after the peak T cell response. Conclusions about previously exposed vaccinees are limited because only a handful of AZD1222 recipients were SARS-CoV-2 seropositive at baseline.

Concerning this clone itself: The antigen this receptor binds is unknown. No quality values exist for individual bases; no much larger clone is one base distant.

Trimmed from V: 5 bases; trimmed from J: 8 bases; junction bases lacking a gene match: 16. The germline V gene provides CDR1 MNHEY and CDR2 SVGEGT. The CDR3 covers 18 residues, taking in both the cysteine and the phenylalanine. Only CDR3 DNA remains: 54 bases, in frame from the first base. The sample's time point label, decoded: about 28 days (+/-7) after the second vaccine dose. AZD1222 recipients whose second dose came at about 4 weeks and those whose second dose came at about 12 weeks were combined into one group, since spike-specific TCR depth and breadth did not differ between the two schedules. Samples from vaccinated people were obtained from the UK trials COV001 and COV002, which included a single-blind randomized controlled phase 2/3 trial of AZD1222 (ChAdOx1 nCoV-19) in healthy adults. For TCRbeta chain sequencing, PBMC samples were collected from trial participants at day 0 and at day 28 after the second dose.

Here the chain combines TRBV6-2 or TRBV6-3 and TRBJ2-4; TRBD2 lines up with 12 middle nucleotides. The sequence came from an adult who received the AZD1222 COVID-19 vaccine. This material consisted of peripheral blood, taken 28 days after the second AZD1222 dose. The DNA sequence is as follows: TGTGCCAGCAGTCCCGCCATCCTAGCGGGAGGGCAGGCCGACATTCAGTACTTC. The translation is CASSPAILAGGQADIQYF.